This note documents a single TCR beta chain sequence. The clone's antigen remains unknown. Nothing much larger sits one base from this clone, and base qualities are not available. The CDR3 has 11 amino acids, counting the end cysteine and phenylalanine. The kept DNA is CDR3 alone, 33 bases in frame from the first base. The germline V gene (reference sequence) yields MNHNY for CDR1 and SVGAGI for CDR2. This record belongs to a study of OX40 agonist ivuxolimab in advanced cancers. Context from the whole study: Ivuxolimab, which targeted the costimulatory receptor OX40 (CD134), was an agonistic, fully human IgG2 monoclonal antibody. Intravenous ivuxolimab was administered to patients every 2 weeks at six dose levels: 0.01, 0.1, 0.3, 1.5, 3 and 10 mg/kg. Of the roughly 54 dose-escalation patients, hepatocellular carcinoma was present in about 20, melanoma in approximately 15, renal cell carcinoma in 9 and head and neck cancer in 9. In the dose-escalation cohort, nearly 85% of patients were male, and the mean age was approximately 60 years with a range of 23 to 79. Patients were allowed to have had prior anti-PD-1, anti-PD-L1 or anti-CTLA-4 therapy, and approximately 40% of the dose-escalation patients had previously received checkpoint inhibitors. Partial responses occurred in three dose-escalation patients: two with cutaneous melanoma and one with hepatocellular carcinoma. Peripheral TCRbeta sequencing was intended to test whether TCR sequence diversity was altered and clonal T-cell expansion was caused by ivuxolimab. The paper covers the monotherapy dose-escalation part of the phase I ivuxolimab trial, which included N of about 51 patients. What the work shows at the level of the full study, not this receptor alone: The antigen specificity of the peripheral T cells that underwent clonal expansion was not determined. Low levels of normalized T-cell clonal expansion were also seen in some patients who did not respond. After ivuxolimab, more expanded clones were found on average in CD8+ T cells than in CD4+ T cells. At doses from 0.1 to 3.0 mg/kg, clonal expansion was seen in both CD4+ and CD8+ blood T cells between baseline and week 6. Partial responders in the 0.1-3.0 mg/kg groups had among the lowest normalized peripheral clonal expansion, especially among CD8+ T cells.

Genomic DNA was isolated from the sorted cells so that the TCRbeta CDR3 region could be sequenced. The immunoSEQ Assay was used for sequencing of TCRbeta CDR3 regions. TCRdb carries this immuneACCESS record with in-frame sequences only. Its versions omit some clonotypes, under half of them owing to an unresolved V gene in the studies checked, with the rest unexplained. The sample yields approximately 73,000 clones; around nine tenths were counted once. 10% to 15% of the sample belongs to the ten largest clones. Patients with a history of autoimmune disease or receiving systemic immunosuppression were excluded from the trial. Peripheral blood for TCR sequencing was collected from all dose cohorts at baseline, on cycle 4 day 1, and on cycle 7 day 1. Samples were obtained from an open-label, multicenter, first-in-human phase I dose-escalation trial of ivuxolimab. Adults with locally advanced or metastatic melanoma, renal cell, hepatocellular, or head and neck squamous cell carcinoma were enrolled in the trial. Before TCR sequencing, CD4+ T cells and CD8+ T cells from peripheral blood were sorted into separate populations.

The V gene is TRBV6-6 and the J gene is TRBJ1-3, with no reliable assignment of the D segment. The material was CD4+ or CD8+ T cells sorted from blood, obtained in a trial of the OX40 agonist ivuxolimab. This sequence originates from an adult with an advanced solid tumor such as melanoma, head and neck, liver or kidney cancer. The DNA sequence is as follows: TGTGCGTATTCCTCTGGAAACACCATATATTTT. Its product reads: CAYSSGNTIYF.